The 20 T cell receptor beta chains in this list originate from one sample, sequenced in a study of CD8 T cells in ankylosing spondylitis. Each CDR3 protein is one row after TCRdb ran MiXCR on the 5' RACE reads. The sample records approximately 110,000 distinct CDR3 sequences, 24% being singletons. Sequenced input: synovial fluid, either unsorted or a sorted T cell fraction (not recorded which). These receptors were obtained from a male donor with ankylosing spondylitis.

A few counts support this clonotype. This sequence joins TRBV7-2 and TRBJ2-1; D might be TRBD2 (6 bases). Germline assignment: CDR1 SGHTA and CDR2 FQGNSA. The CDR3 totals 16 residues. Trimming took off 5 bases at V and 4 bases at J, with 18 bases between the two ends. As DNA, the CDR3 is TGTGCCAGCAGCCCTAGTCGGGGGACCCTTTACAATGAGCAGTTCTTC. It encodes CASSPSRGTLYNEQFF.

The gene calls are TRBV5-1 and TRBJ1-2; D uncertain. Germline V gene lookup returns CDR1 SGHRS and CDR2 YFSETQ. The germline V and J ends were trimmed by 4 bases and 1 base, with 14 bases remaining between them. The CDR3 has 15 residues. For the CDR3, the DNA is TGCGCCAGCAGCCCTATTGCCGGGAGTAACTATGGCTACACCTTC. Residues: CASSPIAGSNYGYTF.

This clonotype was recorded a few times. The rearrangement uses TRBV10-3 and TRBJ2-3, with D possibly TRBD2 on 6 matching bases. Germline V gene data show CDR1 as ENHRY and CDR2 as SYGVKD. The germline V and J ends were trimmed by 0 bases and 3 bases, with 13 bases remaining between them. The CDR3 extends over 16 amino acids. CDR3 loop: CAISESSVAETDTQYF. DNA for the CDR3: TGTGCCATCAGTGAGTCGTCGGTAGCGGAAACAGATACGCAGTATTTT.

This clonotype was found a few times. This sequence joins TRBV19 and TRBJ2-5; D remains unclear. This CDR3 is built from 15 residues. The V end lost 5 bases, the J end lost 4 bases, and 17 bases lay between the germline ends. The germline gives CDR1 LNHDA, CDR2 SQIVND (reference sequence). The CDR3 nucleotides read TGTGCCAGTAGTCGCCGCCCCACCCCAACAGAGACCCAGTACTTC. This codes for CASSRRPTPTETQYF.

The CDR3 region is CASSRTVSSEQYV. The DNA of the CDR3 is TGTGCCAGCAGCCGGACAGTTTCTAGCGAGCAGTACGTC. This sequence joins TRBV11-3 and TRBJ2-7, with D maybe TRBD1 (6 bases). Trimming took off 5 bases at V and 6 bases at J, with 14 bases between the two ends. Germline lookup yields CDR1 SGHNT and CDR2 YENEEA. This CDR3 has 13 residues.

The CDR3 DNA reads TGTGCCAGCGGCGGACTGAGAAGGGTGGTAGCGGGAGGACGCGATGAGCAGTTCTTC. Its protein product is CASGGLRRVVAGGRDEQFF. The J gene is TRBJ2-1, the V gene TRBV25-1; TRBD2 aligns across 10 bases. In germline, CDR1 is MGHDK, CDR2 SYGVNS. V trimming: 8 bases; J trimming: 8 bases; junction bases outside the gene matches: 24. The CDR3 is 19 amino acids.

This clonotype was picked up a small number of times. The chain couples TRBV20-1 to TRBJ2-7; 8 bases align to TRBD2. V trimming: 6 bases; J trimming: 6 bases; junction bases outside the gene matches: 13. Germline CDR1 DFQATT, CDR2 SNEGSKA (reference sequence). The CDR3 length is 14 residues. The CDR3 coding sequence is TGCAGTGCAACCCCGGGACTAGAATTTGGCGAGCAGTACTTC. The encoded protein is CSATPGLEFGEQYF.

This clonotype occurred a few times. This chain links TRBV19 with TRBJ1-5; the D is unclear. V gave up 10 bases and J gave up 0 bases, with 10 bases separating them. This CDR3 comprises 13 residues. The V gene's germline CDR1 is LNHDA and CDR2 SQIVND (reference sequence). The CDR3 is CATGIYSNQPQHF. The CDR3 DNA sequence: TGTGCCACCGGGATCTATAGCAATCAGCCCCAGCATTTT. The full variable domain, completed using reference TRBV19 and TRBJ1-5, is DGGITQSPKYLFRKEGQNVTLSCEQNLNHDAMYWYRQDPGQGLRLIYYSQIVNDFQKGDIAEGYSVSREKKESFPLTVTSAQKNPTAFYLCATGIYSNQPQHFGDGTRLSIL.

The V call is TRBV20-1, the J call TRBJ2-5; 8 bases agree with TRBD1. The germline gives CDR1 DFQATT, CDR2 SNEGSKA (reference sequence). After removal of 5 bases from V and 5 bases from J, the junction contained 10 bases not matched to a gene. This CDR3 contains 14 residues. DNA of the CDR3: TGCAGTGCTGAGACCAGGGGGCGGGTCGAGACCCAGTACTTC. This gives the protein CSAETRGRVETQYF.

There are a few counts of this clonotype. This chain uses TRBV29-1 with TRBJ2-3; 14 bases align to TRBD2. Trimming took 6 bases from V and 5 from J; bases not matched to a gene: 7. Germline lookup yields CDR1 SQVTM and CDR2 ANQGSEA. The CDR3 length is 15 residues. The CDR3 coding sequence is TGCAGCGTGGGGACTAGCGGGAGTGTCGGAGATACGCAGTATTTT. It encodes CSVGTSGSVGDTQYF.

This clonotype was observed a few times. The chain couples TRBV11-2 to TRBJ1-3; D remains ambiguous. The CDR3 has 14 amino acids. V gave up 2 bases and J gave up 4 bases, with 9 bases separating them. From germline, CDR1 is SGHAT and CDR2 FQNNGV. In DNA, the CDR3 is TGTGCCAGCAGCTTATCGGCAGGCGGAAACACCATATATTTT. This codes for CASSLSAGGNTIYF.

This chain connects TRBV5-1 to TRBJ2-7; 12 bases map to TRBD1. The CDR3 runs 14 residues. The trim removed 3 bases at V and 4 bases at J, leaving 2 bases unmatched. The germline V gene encodes CDR1 SGHRS and CDR2 YFSETQ. This chain's CDR3 is CASSWGQGAYEQYF. Here the CDR3 DNA reads TGCGCCAGCAGCTGGGGACAGGGGGCGTACGAGCAGTACTTC.

This clonotype was seen at least ten times. The V and J genes are TRBV9 and TRBJ2-2, with D possibly TRBD1 on 5 matching bases. The V gene's germline CDR1 is SGDLS and CDR2 YYNGEE. V lost 0 bases and J lost 1, with 10 bases in between. The CDR3 has 16 amino acids. DNA of the CDR3: TGTGCCAGCAGCGTAGTTTCAGGGTGGAACACCGGGGAGCTGTTTTTT. Its translation: CASSVVSGWNTGELFF.

In its sample, this clonotype was seen many times. The chain joins TRBV6-1 to TRBJ1-5; no clear D gene. The length of the CDR3 is 15 residues. Deletions cut 3 bases from V and 5 bases from J, with 14 bases between. Germline V lookup: CDR1 MNHNS, CDR2 SASEGT. The CDR3 coding sequence is TGTGCCAGCAGTGAGGGAAATTCTGGGTATCAGCCCCAGCATTTT. It is translated as CASSEGNSGYQPQHF.

The rearrangement links TRBV14 to TRBJ2-1, with a possible D match to TRBD2 (6 bases). Germline V CDR1 and CDR2: SGHDN, FVKESK. The CDR3 loop spans 15 amino acids. V was clipped by 3 bases and J by 3 bases, with 12 bases between them. The chain's CDR3 is CASSHLLGLYNEQFF. In nucleotides, the CDR3 is TGTGCCAGCAGCCACCTACTGGGACTCTACAATGAGCAGTTCTTC.

The rearrangement links TRBV7-8 to TRBJ1-1; 8 positions match TRBD1. J gave up 5 bases and V 1 base, and 6 bases lay outside the gene matches. This CDR3 is built from 15 residues. Germline CDR1 is SGHVS and CDR2 is FQNEAQ. The CDR3 coding sequence is TGTGCCAGCAGCTTAGTCACAGGGGGGAGAACTGAAGCTTTCTTT. This gives the protein CASSLVTGGRTEAFF.

This clonotype was seen a few times. This rearrangement joins TRBV11-2 to TRBJ2-7; the D gene is possibly TRBD2 (6 bases). The CDR3 covers 15 residues. Germline V CDR1 and CDR2: SGHAT, FQNNGV. V lost 0 bases to trimming and J lost 2 bases, with 11 bases between them. The CDR3 DNA sequence: TGTGCCAGCAGCTTAGATCGTGGGGGGACCTACGAGCAGTACTTC. This codes for CASSLDRGGTYEQYF.

A few counts support this clonotype. J is TRBJ2-1 and V is TRBV7-2; TRBD1 matches at 7 bases. CDR1 is SGHTA and CDR2 is FQGNSA in the germline V gene. Trimming at V came to 4 bases and at J to 1 base, leaving 4 bases not matched to a gene. This CDR3 contains 15 residues. The CDR3 coding sequence is TGTGCCAGCAGCTCCCAGGGACAGTCCTACAATGAGCAGTTCTTC. Residues: CASSSQGQSYNEQFF.

The table lists this clonotype with a few counts. The rearrangement joins TRBV5-1 to TRBJ2-3; D is unresolved. V lost 8 bases and J lost 4, with 14 bases in between. This CDR3 region has 13 residues. In germline, CDR1 is SGHRS, CDR2 YFSETQ. CDR3 bases: TGCGCCAGTATCGGGCAGCTGGCAGATACGCAGTATTTT. Protein sequence: CASIGQLADTQYF.

This sequence joins TRBV24-1 and TRBJ2-3, with a tentative D call TRBD2 (6 bases). Per germline, CDR1 KGHDR and CDR2 SFDVKD. The CDR3 contains 13 residues. Trimming stripped 8 bases from V and 0 bases from J, with 8 bases between. For the CDR3, the DNA is TGTGCCACCAACAGCGGGAGCACAGATACGCAGTATTTT. Translation gives CATNSGSTDTQYF.